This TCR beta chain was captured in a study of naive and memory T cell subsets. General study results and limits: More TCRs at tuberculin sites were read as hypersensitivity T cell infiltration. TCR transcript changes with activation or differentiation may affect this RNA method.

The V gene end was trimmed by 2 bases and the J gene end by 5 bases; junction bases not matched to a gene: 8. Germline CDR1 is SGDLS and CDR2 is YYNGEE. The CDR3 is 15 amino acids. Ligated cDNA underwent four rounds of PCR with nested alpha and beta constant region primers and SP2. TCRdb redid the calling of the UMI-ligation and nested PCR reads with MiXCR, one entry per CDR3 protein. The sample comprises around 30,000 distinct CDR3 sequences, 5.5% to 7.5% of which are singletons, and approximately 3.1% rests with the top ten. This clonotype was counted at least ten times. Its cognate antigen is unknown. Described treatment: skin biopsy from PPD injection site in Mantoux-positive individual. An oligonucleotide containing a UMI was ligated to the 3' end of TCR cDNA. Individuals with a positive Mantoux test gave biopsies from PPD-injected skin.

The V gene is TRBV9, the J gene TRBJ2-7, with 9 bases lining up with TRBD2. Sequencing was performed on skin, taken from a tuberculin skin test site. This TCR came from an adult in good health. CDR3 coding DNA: TGTGCCAGCAGCGTTACCGGGACTAGCAGCGACGAGCAGTACTTC. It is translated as CASSVTGTSSDEQYF.